This T cell receptor beta chain emerged from a study of T cell responses to AZD1222 COVID-19 vaccine. Findings of the study overall: The study reported that nearly half of spike-specific TCRs target unmutated variant regions. Seropositive at baseline were only a handful of AZD1222 recipients. The span of vaccine-associated CD4 TCRs extended across spike, with dominance at 160-218 and 743-854.

Data came from immunoSEQ multiplex PCR; TCRdb stores just in-frame clones and leaves some out. The sample contains 160,000 or so clones, about 90% of which appear only once. Remarks on this clone: The antigen remains undetermined.

The sample in question was peripheral blood, obtained on day 0 of AZD1222 vaccination. The sequence came from an adult in good health.

In DNA form, the CDR3 reads TGTGCCAGCACCGAGGACCTGTACGAGCAGTACTTC. Encoded protein: CASTEDLYEQYF. The chain carries TRBV5-4 and TRBJ2-7; D gene unclear. Germline-derived CDR1 and CDR2 are SGHNT and YYREEE (reference sequence). The CDR3 has 12 residues. Trimming left V 6 bases short and J 4 bases short, with 11 bases between.